This entry lists 17 T cell receptor beta chains sequenced from one sample in a study of a mutant IDH1 vaccine in newly diagnosed glioma. Their cognate antigens are unknown. Produced via immunoSEQ multiplex PCR; TCRdb's table is partial and in-frame only. The sample includes 70,000 or so clones, 70% to 90% seen only once; the top ten take roughly 2%. Stated time point: week 35, safety follow-up. With topical imiquimod, each dose of the vaccine consisted of 300 ug of mutant IDH1 20-mer peptide. Sequenced material: PBMCs, taken from a glioma patient whose treatment included an IDH1 peptide vaccine. The receptors derive from a man aged 30 to 39 with glioma.

J is TRBJ2-1 and V is TRBV13; TRBD1 is a possible D gene (5 bases). The CDR3 sequence is 16 residues long. The V end lost 5 bases, the J end lost 0 bases, and 14 bases lay between the germline ends. CDR1 is PRHDT and CDR2 is FYEKMQ in the germline V gene (reference sequence). The CDR3 region is CASSLRQSYSYNEQFF. DNA of the CDR3: TGTGCCAGCAGCCTTAGACAGTCATACTCCTACAATGAGCAGTTCTTC.

This chain connects TRBV7-2 to TRBJ2-1; possibly TRBD2 for D (6 bases). CDR1 is SGHTA and CDR2 is FQGNSA in the germline V gene. V was cut by 5 bases and J by 4 bases, with 18 bases left in between. The CDR3 covers 16 residues. The DNA for the CDR3 is TGTGCCAGCAGCCCCTGGGGGACTCCCCCTTACAATGAGCAGTTCTTC. This translates into CASSPWGTPPYNEQFF.

The rearrangement uses TRBV7-9 and TRBJ1-1; no clear D gene. CDR1 is SEHNR and CDR2 is FQNEAQ in the germline V gene (reference sequence). V gave up 1 base and J gave up 0 bases, with 9 bases separating them. The CDR3 sequence is 15 residues long. The CDR3 is CASSLVSWLNTEAFF. CDR3 nucleotides: TGTGCCAGCAGCTTAGTATCCTGGCTGAACACTGAAGCTTTCTTT. The whole variable domain, filled in from reference TRBV7-9 and TRBJ1-1, reads DTGVSQNPRHKITKRGQNVTFRCDPISEHNRLYWYRQTLGQGPEFLTYFQNEAQLEKSRLLSDRFSAERPKGSFSTLEIQRTEQGDSAMYLCASSLVSWLNTEAFFGQGTRLTVV.

The rearrangement uses TRBV10-3 and TRBJ2-3; 9 bases line up with TRBD1. CDR1 and CDR2 (germline): ENHRY, SYGVKD. The V and J ends lost 6 bases and 3 bases, in that order; junction bases with no gene match: 7. The CDR3 totals 15 residues. CDR3 region: CAIRGDRVGTDTQYF. The CDR3 DNA sequence: TGTGCCATCAGGGGGGACAGGGTTGGGACAGATACGCAGTATTTT.

The chain couples TRBV28 to TRBJ1-5; no clear D. The germline V gene has CDR1 MDHEN and CDR2 SYDVKM. Trimming left V 2 bases short and J 7 bases short, with 12 bases between. The CDR3 spans 14 residues. The CDR3 nucleotides are TGTGCCAGCAGTTTAACCCCAATTGGGCAGCCCCAGCATTTT. Protein: CASSLTPIGQPQHF.

This clone was observed a single time. The chain links TRBV6-6 to TRBJ2-7; possible D gene TRBD1, 6 bases. Trimming left V 2 bases short and J 4 bases short, with 12 bases between. Germline-derived CDR1 and CDR2 are MNHNY and SVGAGI (reference sequence). CDR3 length: 14 amino acids. The CDR3 is CASSYGQGTYEQYF. The CDR3 coding sequence is TGTGCCAGCAGTTACGGGCAGGGGACGTACGAGCAGTACTTC.

The sample holds one count of this clone. V is TRBV7-8 and J is TRBJ2-4; TRBD1 agrees at 8 bases. V shed 1 base and J 0 bases; nucleotides not matched to a gene: 5. The germline V gene has CDR1 SGHVS and CDR2 FQNEAQ. The CDR3 totals 17 residues. The CDR3 loop reads CASSLGTGRIAKNIQYF. Here the CDR3 DNA reads TGTGCCAGCAGCTTAGGGACAGGGAGGATAGCCAAAAACATTCAGTACTTC.

The rearrangement joins TRBV11-2 to TRBJ2-5; D not certain. The J call may be mistaken, given a closer DNA end match to TRBJ2-7. Germline lookup yields CDR1 SGHAT and CDR2 FQNNGV. There are 14 residues in the CDR3. The CDR3 DNA sequence: TGTGCCAGCAGCTTACGCCCGGCGGCCTACGAGCAGTACTTC. This translates into CASSLRPAAYEQYF.

The CDR3 protein is CASSESRVYGYTF. As DNA, the CDR3 is TGTGCCAGCAGTGAGTCTCGTGTTTATGGCTACACCTTC. The gene calls are TRBV6-5 and TRBJ1-2; D call uncertain. Trimming shortened V by 5 bases and J by 5 bases, and 12 bases separated the two germline ends. CDR3 length: 13 residues. Germline loops: CDR1 MNHEY, CDR2 SVGAGI.

This chain joins TRBV28 and TRBJ2-3; 9 nucleotides align to TRBD1. Looked up from germline, CDR1 is MDHEN and CDR2 is SYDVKM. The ends lost 3 bases at V and 3 bases at J; junction bases unmatched: 4. There are 15 residues in the CDR3. The CDR3 nucleotides are TGTGCCAGCAGTTTTTTGGGACAGGGTACAGATACGCAGTATTTT. This encodes CASSFLGQGTDTQYF.

Here the CDR3 reads CASSENLSLDTEAFF. The CDR3 DNA is TGTGCCAGCAGTGAGAATCTTTCACTCGACACTGAAGCTTTCTTT. The chain carries TRBV2 and TRBJ1-1; unclear D gene. Germline V gives CDR1 SNHLY, CDR2 FYNNEI. V was cut by 3 bases and J by 3 bases, with 14 bases left in between. This CDR3 is 15 amino acids long.

The J gene is TRBJ2-7, the V gene TRBV11-2, with D possibly called TRBD1 or TRBD2 (6 bases each). The germline CDR1 and CDR2 sequences are SGHAT and FQNNGV. The V end was cut by 1 base, the J end by 6 bases, with 16 bases between. The length of the CDR3 is 15 residues. The CDR3 region is CASSLGSPGAGEQYF. DNA for the CDR3: TGTGCCAGCAGCTTAGGTTCTCCGGGGGCTGGCGAGCAGTACTTC.

The chain employs TRBV7-6 and TRBJ1-2; D not certain. CDR3 length: 12 amino acids. Germline V gives CDR1 SGHVS, CDR2 FNYEAQ. V was clipped by 5 bases and J by 5 bases, with 9 bases between them. Here the CDR3 DNA reads TGTGCCAGCAGCCCAGACCGGTATGGCTACACCTTC. It codes for CASSPDRYGYTF.

The V and J genes are TRBV6-1 and TRBJ2-7; unclear D gene. Per germline, CDR1 MNHNS and CDR2 SASEGT. V lost 7 bases to trimming and J lost 4 bases, with 17 bases between them. CDR3 length: 14 residues. This CDR3 reads CASTLNGEEYEQYF. DNA of the CDR3: TGTGCCAGCACCCTCAATGGAGAGGAGTACGAGCAGTACTTC.

The chain links TRBV5-6 to TRBJ2-7, with D uncertain. Per the germline V gene, CDR1 is SGHDT and CDR2 is YYEEEE. Trimming removed 4 bases from V and 7 bases from J, with 9 bases in between. CDR3 size: 11 residues. The CDR3 sequence is CASSASGEQYF. The DNA for the CDR3 is TGTGCCAGCAGCGCAAGTGGGGAGCAGTACTTC.

The V and J genes are TRBV6-5 and TRBJ2-7, with a tentative D call TRBD2 (7 bases). The CDR3 extends over 13 amino acids. With 6 bases removed from V and 4 bases from J, the gap between germline ends came to 13 bases. Germline assignment: CDR1 MNHEY and CDR2 SVGAGI. The CDR3 sequence: CASSRGAVYEQYF. The CDR3 DNA reads as TGTGCCAGCAGCCGGGGGGCGGTATACGAGCAGTACTTC.

This chain connects TRBV7-2 to TRBJ2-4; D uncertain. The CDR3 runs 12 residues. The V end was cut by 1 base, the J end by 9 bases, with 7 bases between. Germline CDR1 and CDR2: SGHTA and FQGNSA. The CDR3 DNA follows: TGTGCCAGCAGCTTAGGCGAGGCCATTCAGTACTTC. Translation: CASSLGEAIQYF.